This paragraph reports one TCR beta chain. This sample was taken from a study of T cell changes during pregnancy in multiple sclerosis. Repertoires were generated with immunoSEQ multiplex PCR, while TCRdb's copy carries only in-frame clones and drops some. The data show about 40,000 clones, around nine tenths seen once. Trimming took 2 bases from V and 4 from J, leaving 12 bases between them. This CDR3 has 14 amino acids. CDR1 is MDHEN, CDR2 SYDVKM, per germline. The chain couples TRBV28 to TRBJ2-7, with D possibly being TRBD1 (6 bases). This specimen was peripheral blood, taken in the first trimester of pregnancy. The TCR was taken from a female donor in good health, enrolled as a control in a pregnancy study. The CDR3 loop reads CASSLEGDLYEQYF. In nucleotides, the CDR3 is TGTGCCAGCAGTTTAGAGGGGGATTTGTACGAGCAGTACTTC.